This TCR beta chain was observed in a study of cytomegalovirus exposure and HLA in healthy donors (dated by TCRdb to about 2017). Study-level background: In an earlier analysis of fewer than 750 of the donors, 250 to 350 Gb of sequence data and 95 million to 130 million unique TCR beta sequences from approximately 180 million T cells were reported. In addition to the first cohort of 666 subjects, a separate validation cohort of 130 or so different subjects was used. An earlier analysis of roughly 600 of the donors used high-throughput TCR beta sequencing to judge whether each TCR beta V gene segment behaved as functional or pseudogenic. HLA typing covered class I and class II loci at four-digit resolution. Using immunosequencing, the study profiled T cell repertoires from fewer than 700 subjects and related those repertoires to cytomegalovirus serostatus. A handful of DR-DQ haplotypes were handled as single units for association and clustering because linkage in the cohort was strong. A later analysis re-examined previously published TCR beta repertoires from about 700 donors and added high-resolution HLA genotyping to investigate patterns of TCR occurrence. In the later analysis, no new phenotypic data were used to find candidate immune exposures; instead, reliance was placed on TCR beta sequences and their occurrence across donors. Across about 370 genotyped donors of the cohort, an average of about 240,000 unique TCR beta nucleotide sequences per donor were sequenced, and roughly a sixth of those sequences were non-productive. Donor age, sex, ethnicity and CMV serostatus were compiled alongside the repertoire data. High-throughput TCR immunosequencing, statistical association of individual TCRs with disease status, and machine learning were combined to predict cytomegalovirus infection status. The study aimed to test whether signatures of past pathogen exposure could be identified by cataloging public T cell receptors. Of the 398 genotyped donors, 81% were placed in the genetic ancestry cluster associated with self-reported Caucasian donors. In a later genetic analysis, genome-wide SNP genotypes for about three fifths of the roughly 670 donors were used, and that subset was treated as a discovery cohort. An early release that covered roughly 600 HLA-typed donors contained around 330 gigabases of sequencing data and 80 million or so unique TCR sequences. Typing coverage differed by locus: A, B, C, DRB1 and DQB1 were typed in roughly 620-630 donors, DQA1 in roughly 510, DPA1 in some 610, and DPB1 in just under 490. All discovery cohort repertoires had been generated on a single sequencing platform. Study-level results and caveats: A later analysis found that TCR association rates varied across HLA loci, with DRB1 alleles showing the most associated TCRs and HLA-C alleles the fewest. Compared with equally common non-associated chains, HLA-associated TCR beta chains in a later analysis were more clonally expanded and had lower generation probabilities. Sequencing depth was assumed to be roughly uniform across donors in the presence/absence analyses, though that assumption may not hold. Most TCR sequences were observed very rarely across donors, whereas some public TCRs were present in many individuals. The earlier analysis of 587 of the donors excluded seventeen rarely observed V segments, including chromosome 9 orphons, because counts were too low. An association between a missense DCLRE1C variant and V-gene and J-gene trimming of TCR beta chains was found in a later genetic analysis and replicated in an independent cohort. A cluster of highly shared sequence variants was judged likely to represent a technical artifact of the sequencing pipeline. Linkage disequilibrium might explain the correlated functional status among segregating V segments, but an unknown experimental factor could not be excluded. A later analysis reported that several top co-occurrence clusters appeared linked to parvovirus B19, influenza, CMV and Epstein-Barr virus. The study gave a list of 150 to 200 TCR beta chains associated with cytomegalovirus. Strong co-occurrence of HLA alleles, especially DR and DQ, made assigning TCR associations to individual alleles difficult. Cytomegalovirus status was reported to be diagnosed by the classifier with high specificity and sensitivity in both the original and validation cohorts. A further reported finding was that TCR beta sequences accurately predicted the HLA-A and HLA-B alleles for most subjects in the first cohort. A few of the identified cytomegalovirus-associated TCR beta chains were confirmed in vitro to be specific for cytomegalovirus antigens. In a later analysis, most CMV-associated TCR beta chains were found to appear HLA-restricted, with HLA associations seemingly driven largely by CMV exposure. According to the authors, the approach could potentially be generalized to other disease states and immunological phenotypes. In an earlier analysis of several hundred of the donors, most TCR beta V segments were observed in productive rearrangements about 90% or about 30% of the time, broadly matching IMGT annotations. The only immune exposure information available for the cohort was CMV serostatus. Some IMGT-functional V segments, including TRBV6-2 and TRBV6-3, could not be told apart with the 87-base-pair reads, so those segments were excluded. Specific HLA alleles were associated with 15,000 to 20,000 TCR beta sequences at a false discovery rate of 0.05 in a later analysis. Compared with the approximately 700-donor mean, donors in an Asian-associated ancestry cluster had fewer N-insertions in productive TCRs, according to a later genetic analysis. In this cohort, only TCR beta chains were sequenced, and detectable features were limited by the absence of alpha or paired-chain data. Because some donors lacked HLA typing at each locus, the association tests relied only on the typed subset.

A remark on this clone: Its binding antigen is unknown. No base qualities exist here, and no much larger clone lies one base off it.

Taken from cysteine to phenylalanine, the CDR3 has 17 residues. The entry retains the CDR3 DNA only, 51 bases that are in frame from base 1. The cohort was made up of approximately 670 healthy bone marrow donors. All cohort members were sampled while nominally healthy, although unrecorded immune exposures were likely present. The donor was CMV seropositive and was included in the group of some 290 seropositive cohort members. A peripheral blood sample was provided by each donor, and peripheral blood mononuclear cells were used for TCR beta sequencing. Genomic DNA extraction from the blood cell samples was performed with the Qiagen DNeasy Blood Extraction Kit. Libraries were prepared through the immunoSEQ multiplex PCR assay. For the multiplex PCR, a mixture combining 60 forward primers for TCR Vbeta segments and 13 reverse primers for TCR Jbeta segments was used. Amplification of the CDR3 region of rearranged TCR beta genes was performed with a multiplex PCR assay on genomic DNA. The Illumina HiSeq System was used to sequence the amplified TCR beta libraries as 87-base-pair reads. The source study handled its data this way. A later analysis counted approximately 84 million unique TCR beta chains across the roughly 700 repertoires, and approximately 11 million of these chains were shared by at least two donors. Raw reads were error-corrected and collapsed into unique sequences with a nearest-neighbor algorithm that merged closely related sequences to remove PCR and sequencing errors. CDR3 sequences were aligned to IMGT reference sequences to assign V, D and J gene segments. For a sequence to be retained, a match of at least six nucleotides to both a V gene segment and a J gene segment was required. Rearrangements were called productive when the CDR3 lacked stop codons and stayed in frame with V and J; all others were non-productive. CDR3 was defined according to IMGT convention as the region running from the second conserved V-encoded cysteine to the conserved J-encoded phenylalanine. The earlier analysis of about 640 of the donors excluded any sequence lacking an unambiguous match to a single V gene segment. An earlier analysis of about 590 of the donors classified V segments as functional when productive rearrangements were above 56.7% and as segregating when the standard deviation between donors was above 5%. To diagnose cytomegalovirus status from the catalog of TCR beta chain sequences, a statistical classification framework was built. A later analysis assigned V and J genes by comparing TCR nucleotide sequences with IMGT/GENE-DB human TR gene sequences. A later analysis assigned CDR3 sequences and most-parsimonious VDJ recombination scenarios with the TCRdist pipeline. In a later analysis, each TCR beta chain was defined by its CDR3 amino acid sequence together with its V-gene family, and reads without a unique V-gene family were excluded. A later analysis removed nearly 600 highly shared, low-generation-probability nucleotide sequences to deal with suspected cross-contamination and a sequencing artifact. In a later analysis, a clonal expansion index for each public chain was calculated from normalized within-repertoire ranks of inferred template counts. A later analysis computed generation probabilities with a VDJ recombination model fitted to out-of-frame rearrangements, and checked the results against IGoR. Hypergeometric tests were used in a later analysis to score TCR-TCR, TCR-HLA and TCR-CMV co-occurrence, with a repertoire-size bias correction applied to the TCR pairs. A later analysis estimated false discovery rates by permuting HLA or CMV assignments 20 times. A later analysis grouped co-occurring TCRs with DBSCAN, adding TCRdist sequence similarity when clustering within HLA-allele-positive subsets. Repertoires with fewer than 30,000 or more than 120,000 public chains, plus five repertoires with anomalous nucleotide sharing, were excluded from co-occurrence clustering. This immuneACCESS table, as held by TCRdb, lists in-frame sequences with V and J called but not all clones. Of the missing ones, under half trace to an unresolved V gene in checked studies; the others have no known cause. Clonal size and the V and J genes are those of that table, whereas D and trimming came from the DNA. The sample table shows around 150,000 clones, and over 60% are seen once. The ten largest clones add up to 0.98% of the sample.

This TCR was sampled from a woman in her forties or fifties in good health and CMV-seropositive. The chain couples TRBV1 to TRBJ2-1; the table's D call TRBD2 went unverified against the DNA. TRBV1 is annotated as a pseudogene. Sequenced material: PBMCs. The DNA is TGCACCAGCAGCCAATCCAATCCGAAAAGCGGGAGAAATGAGCAGTTCTTC. It encodes CTSSQSNPKSGRNEQFF.